This TCR beta chain is from a study of T cells in Graves' hyperthyroidism and ophthalmopathy. There are many counts of this clonotype. Germline V gene data show CDR1 as SGHAT and CDR2 as FQNNGV. The CDR3 contains 14 residues. The ends were cut back, 0 bases at V and 6 bases at J, with 12 bases in the middle. RNA transcripts gave rise to amplified TCR beta CDR3 regions. Initially, a first-round RT-PCR of the TCR CDR3 employed the HTBI primer set. TCRdb itself ran the multiplex PCR reads through MiXCR, one entry per CDR3 protein. Altogether a few hundred thousand distinct CDR3 sequences are present, about 15% being singletons, with the ten largest covering under 20%.

The sequenced material came from blood. The genes are TRBV11-2 and TRBJ2-7, with a possible D match to TRBD2 (5 bases). The TCR was taken from a woman between 18 and 29 years old with Graves' ophthalmopathy. CDR3 bases: TGTGCCAGCAGCTTAGATGCTGGTGGGAGCGAGCAGTACTTC. Translated: CASSLDAGGSEQYF.